Sequencing of this T cell receptor (beta chain) was carried out in a study of blood T cell repertoires in COVID-19. Per the original methods: Scientists estimated how many nucleated cells there were by amplifying reference gene primers. Libraries were prepared by immunoSEQ multiplex PCR; TCRdb keeps only in-frame clonotypes and omits some of them. D and trimming come from the DNA, and the V and J calls and clone size come from that table. The repertoire includes 250,000 or so clones, around nine tenths of them detected once, and 8% to 10% sits in the top ten. The V end lost 4 bases, the J end lost 5 bases, and 14 bases lay between the germline ends. The length of the CDR3 is 14 residues. Germline CDR1 SGHDN, CDR2 FVKESK. Researchers sorted participants into cohorts using their self-reported clinical history. Symptom resolution, clearance, or two negative PCRs marked donors in Cohort 3 as recovered.

Sequenced input: PBMCs or T cells enriched from blood (not recorded which). This clonotype originated in a man between 35 and 55 years old who had recovered from COVID-19. The chain uses TRBV14 and TRBJ2-5; D might be TRBD2 (5 bases). The CDR3 is CASSPHRLAETQYF. For the CDR3, the DNA is TGTGCCAGCAGCCCCCATCGGCTAGCCGAGACCCAGTACTTC.